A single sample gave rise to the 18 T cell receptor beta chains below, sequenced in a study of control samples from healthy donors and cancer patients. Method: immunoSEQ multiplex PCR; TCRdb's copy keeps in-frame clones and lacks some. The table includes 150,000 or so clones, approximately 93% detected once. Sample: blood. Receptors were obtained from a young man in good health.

The CDR3 spells CASSQREGPTDTQYF. CDR3 sequence (DNA): TGCGCCAGCAGCCAGCGGGAGGGCCCCACAGATACGCAGTATTTT. The chain carries TRBV4-3 and TRBJ2-3, with TRBD2 identical over 9 bases. The germline V gene encodes CDR1 LGHNA and CDR2 YSLEER. CDR3 length equals 15 residues. The trim removed 3 bases at V and 2 bases at J, leaving 3 bases unmatched.

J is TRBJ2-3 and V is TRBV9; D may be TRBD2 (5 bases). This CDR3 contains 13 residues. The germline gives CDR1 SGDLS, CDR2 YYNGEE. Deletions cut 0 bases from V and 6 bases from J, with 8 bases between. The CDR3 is CASSVGRSDTQYF. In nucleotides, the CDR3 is TGTGCCAGCAGCGTAGGGAGGTCCGATACGCAGTATTTT.

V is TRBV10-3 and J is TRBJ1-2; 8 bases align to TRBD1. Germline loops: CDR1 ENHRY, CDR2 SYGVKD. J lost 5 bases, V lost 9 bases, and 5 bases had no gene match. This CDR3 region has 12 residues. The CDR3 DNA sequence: TGTGCCATAAGGACAGGGATGTATGGCTACACCTTC. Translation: CAIRTGMYGYTF.

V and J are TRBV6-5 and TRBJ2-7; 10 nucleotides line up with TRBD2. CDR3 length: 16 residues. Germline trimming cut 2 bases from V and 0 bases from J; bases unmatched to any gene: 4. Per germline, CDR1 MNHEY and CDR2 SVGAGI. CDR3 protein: CASSYTRLAGSYEQYF. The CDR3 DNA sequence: TGTGCCAGCAGTTACACCCGACTAGCGGGCTCCTACGAGCAGTACTTC.

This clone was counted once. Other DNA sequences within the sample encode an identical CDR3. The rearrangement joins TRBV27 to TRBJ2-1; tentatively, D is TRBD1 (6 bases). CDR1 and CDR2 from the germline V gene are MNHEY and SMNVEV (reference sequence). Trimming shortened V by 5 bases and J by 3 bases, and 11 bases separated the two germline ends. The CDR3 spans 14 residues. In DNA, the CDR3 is TGTGCCAGCAGTCTAAGGGACAACTACAATGAGCAGTTCTTC. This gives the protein CASSLRDNYNEQFF.

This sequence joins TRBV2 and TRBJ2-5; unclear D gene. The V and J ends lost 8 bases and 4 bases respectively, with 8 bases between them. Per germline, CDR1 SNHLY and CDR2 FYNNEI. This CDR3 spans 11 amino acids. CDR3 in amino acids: CASYSLETQYF. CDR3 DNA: TGTGCCAGCTACTCCCTAGAGACCCAGTACTTC.

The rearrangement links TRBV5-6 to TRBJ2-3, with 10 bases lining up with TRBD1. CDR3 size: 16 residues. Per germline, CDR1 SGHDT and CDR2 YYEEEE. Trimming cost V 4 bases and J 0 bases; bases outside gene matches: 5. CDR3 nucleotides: TGTGCCAGCAGCGCCCCGGGACAGGGGAGCACAGATACGCAGTATTTT. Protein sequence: CASSAPGQGSTDTQYF.

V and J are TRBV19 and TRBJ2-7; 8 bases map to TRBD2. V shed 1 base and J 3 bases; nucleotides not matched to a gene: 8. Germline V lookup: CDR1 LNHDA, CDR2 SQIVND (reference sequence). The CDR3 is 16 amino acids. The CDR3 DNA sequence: TGTGCCAGTAGTATAGGGGAGCGGGAGATAGACTACGAGCAGTACTTC. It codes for CASSIGEREIDYEQYF.

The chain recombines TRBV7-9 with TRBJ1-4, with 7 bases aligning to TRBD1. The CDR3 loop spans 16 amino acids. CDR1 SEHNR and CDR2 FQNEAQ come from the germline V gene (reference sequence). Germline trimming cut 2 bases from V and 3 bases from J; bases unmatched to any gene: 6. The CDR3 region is CASSLLGQGANEKLFF. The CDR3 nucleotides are TGTGCCAGCAGCTTATTGGGGCAGGGGGCTAATGAAAAACTGTTTTTT.

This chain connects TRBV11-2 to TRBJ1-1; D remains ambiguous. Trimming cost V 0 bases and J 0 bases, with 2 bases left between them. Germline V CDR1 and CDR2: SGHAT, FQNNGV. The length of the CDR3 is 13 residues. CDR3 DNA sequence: TGTGCCAGCAGCTTAGACCTGAACACTGAAGCTTTCTTT. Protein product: CASSLDLNTEAFF.

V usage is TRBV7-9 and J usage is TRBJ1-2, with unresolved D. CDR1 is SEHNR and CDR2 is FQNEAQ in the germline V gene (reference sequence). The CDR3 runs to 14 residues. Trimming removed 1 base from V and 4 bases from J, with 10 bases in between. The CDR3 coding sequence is TGTGCCAGCAGCTTAGAAGGCAGGAGCTATGGCTACACCTTC. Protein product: CASSLEGRSYGYTF.

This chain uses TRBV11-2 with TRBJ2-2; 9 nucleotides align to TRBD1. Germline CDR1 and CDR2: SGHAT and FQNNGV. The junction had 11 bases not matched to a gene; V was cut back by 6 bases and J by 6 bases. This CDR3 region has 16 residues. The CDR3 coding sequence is TGTGCCAGCAGTTCAACAGGGGGCGCATCTCCCGGGGAGCTGTTTTTT. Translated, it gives CASSSTGGASPGELFF. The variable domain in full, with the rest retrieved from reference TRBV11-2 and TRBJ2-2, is EAGVAQSPRYKIIEKRQSVAFWCNPISGHATLYWYQQILGQGPKLLIQFQNNGVVDDSQLPKDRFSAERLKGVDSTLKIQPAKLEDSAVYLCASSSTGGASPGELFFGEGSRLTVL.

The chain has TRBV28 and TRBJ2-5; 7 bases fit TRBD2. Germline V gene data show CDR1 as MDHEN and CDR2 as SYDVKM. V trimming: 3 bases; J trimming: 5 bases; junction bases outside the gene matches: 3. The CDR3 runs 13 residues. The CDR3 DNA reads TGTGCCAGCAGTTTGATGGGGGGGGAGACCCAGTACTTC. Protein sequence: CASSLMGGETQYF.

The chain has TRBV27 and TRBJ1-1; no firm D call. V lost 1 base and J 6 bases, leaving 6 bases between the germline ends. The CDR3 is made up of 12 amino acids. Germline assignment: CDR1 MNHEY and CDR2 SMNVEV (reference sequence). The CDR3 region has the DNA TGTGCCAGCAGTTTATGGGGTTCTGAAGCTTTCTTT. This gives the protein CASSLWGSEAFF.

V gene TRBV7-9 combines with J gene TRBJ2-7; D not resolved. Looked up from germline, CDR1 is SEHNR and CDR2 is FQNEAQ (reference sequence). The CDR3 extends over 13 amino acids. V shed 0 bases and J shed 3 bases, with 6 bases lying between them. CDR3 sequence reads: CASSLANSYEQYF. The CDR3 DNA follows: TGTGCCAGCAGCTTAGCGAACAGCTACGAGCAGTACTTC.

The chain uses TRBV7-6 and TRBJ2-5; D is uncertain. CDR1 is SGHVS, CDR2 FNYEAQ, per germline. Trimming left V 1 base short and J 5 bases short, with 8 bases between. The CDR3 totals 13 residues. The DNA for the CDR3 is TGTGCCAGCAGCTTAGGCCAAAGGGAGACCCAGTACTTC. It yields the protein CASSLGQRETQYF. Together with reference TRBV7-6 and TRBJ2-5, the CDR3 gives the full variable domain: GAGVSQSPRYKVTKRGQDVALRCDPISGHVSLYWYRQALGQGPEFLTYFNYEAQQDKSGLPNDRFSAERPEGSISTLTIQRTEQRDSAMYRCASSLGQRETQYFGPGTRLLVL.

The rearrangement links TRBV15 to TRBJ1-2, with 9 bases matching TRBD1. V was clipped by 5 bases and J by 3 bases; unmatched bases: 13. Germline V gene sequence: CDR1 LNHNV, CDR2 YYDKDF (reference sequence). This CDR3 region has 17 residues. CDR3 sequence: CATSLKTTGGGDYGYTF. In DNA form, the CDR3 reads TGTGCCACCAGCCTAAAAACGACAGGGGGAGGAGACTATGGCTACACCTTC. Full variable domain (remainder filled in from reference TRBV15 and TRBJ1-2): DAMVIQNPRYQVTQFGKPVTLSCSQTLNHNVMYWYQQKSSQAPKLLFHYYDKDFNNEADTPDNFQSRRPNTSFCFLDIRSPGLGDTAMYLCATSLKTTGGGDYGYTFGSGTRLTVV.

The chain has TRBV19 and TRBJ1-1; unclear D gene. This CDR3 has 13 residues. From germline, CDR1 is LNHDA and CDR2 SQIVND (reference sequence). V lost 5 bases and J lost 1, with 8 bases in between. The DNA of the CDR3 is TGTGCCAGTAGTCTGACAAGGAACACTGAAGCTTTCTTT. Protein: CASSLTRNTEAFF.